The TCR beta chain under discussion was sequenced for a study of T cell responses to AZD1222 COVID-19 vaccine listed by TCRdb under 2021. About the investigation overall: AZD1222 recipients given second doses at about 4 weeks or at about 12 weeks were pooled, since spike-specific TCR depth and breadth were not found to differ between the two schedules. A total of more than 230 trial participants underwent TCR sequencing, of whom some 210 received two doses of AZD1222 and around 25 received two doses of the MenACWY control vaccine. Trial participants were enrolled by age into subgroups of 18-55, 56-69 and 70-plus years, and around 150, 29 and 61 TCR-sequenced participants, respectively, were included in these subgroups. What the work shows at the level of the full study, not this receptor alone: The vaccine-associated CD4 TCRs covered the entire spike protein, and the dominant responses fell in regions 160-218 and 743-854. Conclusions about previously exposed vaccinees were limited because only six AZD1222 recipients were SARS-CoV-2 seropositive at baseline. Reportedly, almost half of the unique spike-specific TCRs recognized epitopes lying outside the regions that are mutated in the B.1.351 and B.1.1.7 variants. The 56-69-year group was small, and its depth increase did not reach significance, likely because of low power. A significant rise in spike-specific TCR breadth and depth was observed after two AZD1222 doses relative to day 0 and relative to MenACWY recipients. No day 14 peak-response samples were available, so repertoires were characterized only after the peak T cell response. Participants were mostly white British and included more females than males, and it was suggested by the authors that clonal diversity may have been underestimated.

Taken with the paper, the label for time point translates to: baseline before first vaccination. Samples from vaccinated people were obtained from the UK trials COV001 and COV002, which included a single-blind randomized controlled phase 2/3 trial of AZD1222 (ChAdOx1 nCoV-19) in healthy adults. For TCRbeta chain sequencing, PBMC samples from trial participants were taken at day 0 and at day 28 after the second dose. About this clone itself: Its target antigen remains unknown. Base qualities are missing; no much larger clone stands one base away.

The CDR3 regions of human TCRbeta chains were analyzed by immunosequencing. Regarding the original processing steps: TCRs in the repertoires were compared against a reference library of SARS-CoV-2-specific TCRs that had been generated with the MIRA antigen-specificity platform. Breadth was defined as the fraction of unique TCRs that were SARS-CoV-2-associated. Depth was defined as the fraction of total T cells that were SARS-CoV-2-associated. Each spike-specific TCR was assigned to its reactive spike region and to a CD4 or CD8 class using the MIRA data. Log10-transformed breadth and depth values were compared by one-way ANOVA with Sidak's multiple comparisons tests. What TCRdb holds here is the immuneACCESS table cut down to in-frame rearrangements. Part of the clones is not present; checked against another copy, under half of the missing clones reflect an unresolved V gene, and the others are unexplained. For V, J and clone size, that table is used; D and trimming come from the DNA. Across this sample there are about 170,000 clones, with roughly 92% seen only once. The ten largest clones capture roughly 1.6% of the sample.

The TCR comes from an adult in good health. The material was peripheral blood, obtained on day 0 of AZD1222 vaccination.

CDR3 reads: CASSRTWTGDNYGYTF. The base sequence is TGCGCCAGCAGCCGGACTTGGACAGGGGATAACTATGGCTACACCTTC. Rearrangement joined TRBV4-3 to TRBJ1-2; TRBD1 aligns with 9 central bases. Spanning cysteine to phenylalanine, the CDR3 consists of 16 amino acids. Only the CDR3 region is kept as DNA, spanning 48 bases read in frame from base 1. V trim: 4 bases; J trim: 1 base; unmatched bases: 7. The germline V gene supplies CDR1 LGHNA and CDR2 YSLEER.